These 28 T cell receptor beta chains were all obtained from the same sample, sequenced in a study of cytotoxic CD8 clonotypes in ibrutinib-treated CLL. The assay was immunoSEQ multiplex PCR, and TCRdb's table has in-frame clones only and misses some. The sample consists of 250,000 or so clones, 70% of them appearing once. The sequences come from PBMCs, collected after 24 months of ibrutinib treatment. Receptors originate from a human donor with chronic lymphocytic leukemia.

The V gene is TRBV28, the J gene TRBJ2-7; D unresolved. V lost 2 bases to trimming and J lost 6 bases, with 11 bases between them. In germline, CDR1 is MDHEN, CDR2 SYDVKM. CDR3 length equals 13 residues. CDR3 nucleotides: TGTGCCAGCAGTTTAGAGGTACTCCCCGAGCAGTACTTC. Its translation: CASSLEVLPEQYF.

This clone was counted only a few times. CDR3 protein: CASSLSAGGDYEQYF. CDR3 DNA sequence: TGTGCCAGCAGCCTATCGGCGGGAGGGGACTACGAGCAGTACTTC. This chain uses TRBV7-6 with TRBJ2-7; 9 bases are a match to TRBD2. There are 15 residues in the CDR3. Germline V gene sequence: CDR1 SGHVS, CDR2 FNYEAQ. V gave up 5 bases and J gave up 3 bases; unmatched junction bases: 8.

CDR3 in DNA: TGTGCCAGCAGTGAAAGTTTCTCCGGTGGCTACACCTTC. It yields the protein CASSESFSGGYTF. The V and J genes are TRBV6-1 and TRBJ1-2; no definite D call. Trimming stripped 2 bases from V and 7 bases from J, with 11 bases between. CDR1 and CDR2 (germline): MNHNS, SASEGT. The CDR3 is 13 residues long.

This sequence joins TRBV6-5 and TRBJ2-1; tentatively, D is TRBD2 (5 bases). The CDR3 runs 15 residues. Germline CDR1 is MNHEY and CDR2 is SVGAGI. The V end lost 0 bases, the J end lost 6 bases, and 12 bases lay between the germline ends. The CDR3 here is CASSYSLWTPNEQFF. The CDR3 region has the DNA TGTGCCAGCAGTTACTCCCTCTGGACTCCCAATGAGCAGTTCTTC.

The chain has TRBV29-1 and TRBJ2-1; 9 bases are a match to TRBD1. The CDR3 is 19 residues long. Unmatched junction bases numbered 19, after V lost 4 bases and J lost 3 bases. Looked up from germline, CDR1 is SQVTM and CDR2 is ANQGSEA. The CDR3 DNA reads TGCAGCGTTGGAGGTTCGAAGTGGGACAGGGCAGTTTTCTACAATGAGCAGTTCTTC. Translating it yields CSVGGSKWDRAVFYNEQFF.

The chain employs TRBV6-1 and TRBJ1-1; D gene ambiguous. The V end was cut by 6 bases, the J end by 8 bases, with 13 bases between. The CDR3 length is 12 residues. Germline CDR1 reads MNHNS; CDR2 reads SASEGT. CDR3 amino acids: CASSSPKTEAFF. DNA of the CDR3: TGTGCCAGCAGCTCCCCCAAGACAGAAGCTTTCTTT.

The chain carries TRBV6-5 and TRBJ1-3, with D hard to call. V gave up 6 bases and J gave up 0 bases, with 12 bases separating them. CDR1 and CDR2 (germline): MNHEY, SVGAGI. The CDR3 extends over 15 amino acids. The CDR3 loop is CASSPGWSSGNTIYF. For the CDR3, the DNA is TGTGCCAGCAGCCCCGGTTGGAGCTCTGGAAACACCATATATTTT.

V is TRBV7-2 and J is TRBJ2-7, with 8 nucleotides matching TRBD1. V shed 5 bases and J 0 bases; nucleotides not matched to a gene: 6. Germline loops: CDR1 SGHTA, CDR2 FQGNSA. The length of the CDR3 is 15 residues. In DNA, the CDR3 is TGTGCCAGCAGCACGTACGGGACAGGCTCCTACGAGCAGTACTTC. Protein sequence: CASSTYGTGSYEQYF.

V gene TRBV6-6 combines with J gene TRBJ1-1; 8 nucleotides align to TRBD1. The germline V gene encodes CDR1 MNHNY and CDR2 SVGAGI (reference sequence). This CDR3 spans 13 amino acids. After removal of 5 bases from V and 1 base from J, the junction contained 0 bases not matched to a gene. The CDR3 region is CASSGQGNTEAFF. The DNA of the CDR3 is TGTGCCAGCAGTGGACAGGGGAACACTGAAGCTTTCTTT.

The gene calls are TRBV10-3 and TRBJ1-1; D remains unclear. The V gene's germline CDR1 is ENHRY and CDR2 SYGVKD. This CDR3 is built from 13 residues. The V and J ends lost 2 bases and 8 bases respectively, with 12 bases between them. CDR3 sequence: CAISEGKQTEAFF. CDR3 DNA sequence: TGTGCCATCAGTGAGGGAAAACAGACCGAAGCTTTCTTT.

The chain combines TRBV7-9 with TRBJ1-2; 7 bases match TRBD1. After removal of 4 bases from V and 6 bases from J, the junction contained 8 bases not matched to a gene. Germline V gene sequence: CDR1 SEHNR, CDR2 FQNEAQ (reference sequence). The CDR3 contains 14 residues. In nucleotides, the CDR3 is TGTGCCAGCAGCTCCACCGGGACAGACCATGGCTACACCTTC. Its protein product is CASSSTGTDHGYTF.

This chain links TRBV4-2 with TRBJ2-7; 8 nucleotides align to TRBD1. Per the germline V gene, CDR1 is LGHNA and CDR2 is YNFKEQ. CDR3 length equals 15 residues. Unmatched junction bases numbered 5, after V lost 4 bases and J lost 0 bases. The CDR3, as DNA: TGTGCCAGCAGCCCCAGACAGGGGCCCTCCTACGAGCAGTACTTC. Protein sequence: CASSPRQGPSYEQYF.

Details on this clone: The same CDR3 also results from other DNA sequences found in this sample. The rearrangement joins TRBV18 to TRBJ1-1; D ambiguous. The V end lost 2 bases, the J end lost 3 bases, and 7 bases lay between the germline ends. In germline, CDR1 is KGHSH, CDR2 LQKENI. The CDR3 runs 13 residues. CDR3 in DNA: TGTGCCAGCTCACCATTGGAGGACACTGAAGCTTTCTTT. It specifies CASSPLEDTEAFF.

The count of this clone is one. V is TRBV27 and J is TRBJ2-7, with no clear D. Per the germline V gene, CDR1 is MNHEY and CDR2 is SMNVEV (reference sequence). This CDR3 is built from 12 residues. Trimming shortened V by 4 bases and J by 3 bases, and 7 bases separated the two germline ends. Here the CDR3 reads CASSYSRYEQYF. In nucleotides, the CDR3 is TGTGCCAGCAGTTATAGCCGCTACGAGCAGTACTTC.

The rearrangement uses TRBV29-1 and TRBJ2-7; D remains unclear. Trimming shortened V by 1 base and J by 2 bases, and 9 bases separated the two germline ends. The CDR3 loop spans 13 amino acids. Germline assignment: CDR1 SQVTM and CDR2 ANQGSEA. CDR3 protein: CSVEGGSPYEQYF. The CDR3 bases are TGCAGCGTTGAAGGTGGCAGCCCCTACGAGCAGTACTTC.

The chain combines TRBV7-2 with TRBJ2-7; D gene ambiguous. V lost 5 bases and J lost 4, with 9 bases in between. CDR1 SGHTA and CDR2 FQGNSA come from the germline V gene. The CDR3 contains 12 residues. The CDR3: CASSPDKYEQYF. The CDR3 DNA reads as TGTGCCAGCAGCCCAGACAAGTACGAGCAGTACTTC.

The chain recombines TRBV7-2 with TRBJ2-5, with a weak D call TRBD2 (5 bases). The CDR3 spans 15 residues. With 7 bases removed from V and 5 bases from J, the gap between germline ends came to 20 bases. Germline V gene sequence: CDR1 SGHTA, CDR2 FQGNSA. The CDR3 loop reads CASTPREGDVETQYF. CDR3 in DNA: TGTGCCAGCACCCCGAGAGAGGGCGACGTTGAGACCCAGTACTTC.

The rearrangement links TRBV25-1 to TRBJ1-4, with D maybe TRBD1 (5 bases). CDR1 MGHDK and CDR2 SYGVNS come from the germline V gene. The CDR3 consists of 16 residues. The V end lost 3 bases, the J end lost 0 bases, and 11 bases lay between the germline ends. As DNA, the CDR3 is TGTGCCAGCAGTGAGGGACGGACTACAACTAATGAAAAACTGTTTTTT. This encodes CASSEGRTTTNEKLFF.

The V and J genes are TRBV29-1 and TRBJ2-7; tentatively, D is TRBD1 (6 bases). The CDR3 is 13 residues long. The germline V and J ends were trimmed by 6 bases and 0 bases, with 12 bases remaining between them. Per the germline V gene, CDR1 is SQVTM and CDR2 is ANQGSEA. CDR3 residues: CSVKGTYSYEQYF. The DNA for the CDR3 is TGCAGCGTGAAGGGGACATACTCCTACGAGCAGTACTTC.

The CDR3: CASSYNPGLVPHEQYF. In DNA, the CDR3 is TGTGCCAGCAGCTATAACCCGGGACTAGTACCCCACGAGCAGTACTTC. V gene TRBV7-6 combines with J gene TRBJ2-7; TRBD2 agrees at 8 bases. This CDR3 is 16 amino acids long. Germline CDR1 is SGHVS and CDR2 is FNYEAQ. Unmatched junction bases numbered 13, after V lost 4 bases and J lost 5 bases.

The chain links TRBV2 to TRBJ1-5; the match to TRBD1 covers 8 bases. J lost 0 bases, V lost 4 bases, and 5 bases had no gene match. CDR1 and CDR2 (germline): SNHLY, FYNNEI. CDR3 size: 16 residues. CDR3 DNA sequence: TGTGCCAGCAGTGTAGCAGGGGGCGGTAGCAATCAGCCCCAGCATTTT. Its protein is CASSVAGGGSNQPQHF.

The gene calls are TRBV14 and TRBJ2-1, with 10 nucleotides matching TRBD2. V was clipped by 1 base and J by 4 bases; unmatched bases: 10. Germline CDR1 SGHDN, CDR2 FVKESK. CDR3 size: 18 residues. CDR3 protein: CASSQVPSGRAHYNEQFF. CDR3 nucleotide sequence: TGTGCCAGCAGCCAAGTGCCAAGCGGGAGGGCCCATTACAATGAGCAGTTCTTC.

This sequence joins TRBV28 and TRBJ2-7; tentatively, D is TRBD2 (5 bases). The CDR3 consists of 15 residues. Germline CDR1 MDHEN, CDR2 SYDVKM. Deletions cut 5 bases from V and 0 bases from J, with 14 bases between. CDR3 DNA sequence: TGTGCCAGCAGTGGCGCGGGTGCTTACTCCTACGAGCAGTACTTC. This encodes CASSGAGAYSYEQYF. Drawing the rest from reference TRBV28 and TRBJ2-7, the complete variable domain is DVKVTQSSRYLVKRTGEKVFLECVQDMDHENMFWYRQDPGLGLRLIYFSYDVKMKEKGDIPEGYSVSREKKERFSLILESASTNQTSMYLCASSGAGAYSYEQYFGPGTRLTVT.

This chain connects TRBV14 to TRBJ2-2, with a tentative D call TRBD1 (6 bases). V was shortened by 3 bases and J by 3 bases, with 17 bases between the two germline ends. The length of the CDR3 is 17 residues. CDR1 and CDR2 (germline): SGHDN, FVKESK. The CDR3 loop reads CASSHFRRTDYTGELFF. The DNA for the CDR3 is TGTGCCAGCAGCCATTTTCGGAGGACAGATTACACCGGGGAGCTGTTTTTT.

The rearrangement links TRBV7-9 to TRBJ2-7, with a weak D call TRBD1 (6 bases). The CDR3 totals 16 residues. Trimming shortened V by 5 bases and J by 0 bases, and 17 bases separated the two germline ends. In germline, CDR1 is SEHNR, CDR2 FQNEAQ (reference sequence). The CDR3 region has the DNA TGTGCCAGCAGCCGAAATCGCCAGGGGAACTCCTACGAGCAGTACTTC. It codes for CASSRNRQGNSYEQYF.

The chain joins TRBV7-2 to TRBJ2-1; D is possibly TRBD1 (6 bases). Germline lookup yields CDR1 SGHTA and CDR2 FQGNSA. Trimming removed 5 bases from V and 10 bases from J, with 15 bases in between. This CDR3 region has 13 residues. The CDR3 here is CASSIDRLREQFF. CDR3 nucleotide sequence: TGTGCCAGCAGCATCGACAGGCTACGGGAGCAGTTCTTC.

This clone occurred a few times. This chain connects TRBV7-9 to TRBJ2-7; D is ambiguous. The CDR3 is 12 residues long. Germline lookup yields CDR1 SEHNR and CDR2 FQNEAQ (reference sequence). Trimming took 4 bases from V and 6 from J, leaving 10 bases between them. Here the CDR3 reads CASSSPWGEQYF. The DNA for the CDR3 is TGTGCCAGCAGCTCCCCCTGGGGCGAGCAGTACTTC.

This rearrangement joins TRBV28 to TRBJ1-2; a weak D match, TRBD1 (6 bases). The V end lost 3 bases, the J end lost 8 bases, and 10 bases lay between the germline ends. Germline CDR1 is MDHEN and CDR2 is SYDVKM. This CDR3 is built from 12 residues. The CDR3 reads CASSFIGGGYTF. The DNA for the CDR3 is TGTGCCAGCAGTTTTATCGGGGGCGGCTACACCTTC.